These T cell receptor beta chains were read from a single sample in a study of CD8 T cells in ankylosing spondylitis. TCRdb reanalysed the 5' RACE reads using MiXCR and keeps one entry per CDR3 protein. The repertoire includes fewer than 550,000 distinct CDR3 sequences, about 5.2% of them detected once, and approximately 4% sits in the top ten. Sequenced material: blood, either unsorted or a sorted T cell fraction (not recorded which). The receptors stem from a male donor with ankylosing spondylitis. Both conserved end residues are part of each CDR3. The D gene is left open where the match is weak. Not every row has a clone size; where given, it reads once, few, many or a size class.

TRBV25-1	TRBJ2-5	many	NA	TGTGCCAGCAGTGAGAGGTCAGCGAAAGAGACCCAGTACTTC	CASSERSAKETQYF
TRBV27	TRBJ2-7	many	NA	TGTGCCAGCAGTTTAACCCCCCCAGGGACCCACTACGAGCAGTACTTC	CASSLTPPGTHYEQYF
TRBV6-5	TRBJ2-2	NA	NA	TGTGCCAGCAGTCACCGGTGGCGAGCCTTCACCGGGGAGCTGTTTTTT	CASSHRWRAFTGELFF
TRBV10-3	TRBJ2-5	many	TRBD1	TGTGCCATCAGCCGACAGGGTGGAGAGACCCAGTACTTC	CAISRQGGETQYF
TRBV7-9	TRBJ1-6	many	NA	TGTGCCAGCAGCTTAGCGTTGGTGGGAAATTCACCCCTCCACTTT	CASSLALVGNSPLHF
TRBV5-1	TRBJ1-1	many	NA	TGCGCCAGCAGCTTGGTTTTCAGGGGCCTGGGCACTGAAGCTTTCTTT	CASSLVFRGLGTEAFF
TRBV25-1	TRBJ2-2	many	TRBD1	TGTGCCAGCAGCACGACAGGGTCGAGGACCGGGGAGCTGTTTTTT	CASSTTGSRTGELFF
TRBV28	TRBJ2-5	once	NA	TGTGCCAGCAGTTTCTCGGACTCGGAGACCCAGTACTTC	CASSFSDSETQYF
TRBV11-2	TRBJ2-2	many	NA	TGTGCCAGCAGCAAACAACCTAGCGACACCGGGGAGCTGTTTTTT	CASSKQPSDTGELFF
TRBV5-1	TRBJ2-6	many	NA	TGCGCCAGCAGCATTCGGGTTGCCGGGGCCAACGTCCTGACTTTC	CASSIRVAGANVLTF
TRBV20-1	TRBJ1-5	many	NA	TGCAGTGCCGGGCGGGGGGATCAGCCCCAGCATTTT	CSAGRGDQPQHF
TRBV29-1	TRBJ2-1	many	NA	TGCAGCGCCGAGGGGGAGTATCATGAGCAGTTCTTC	CSAEGEYHEQFF
TRBV11-2	TRBJ1-1	many	NA	TGTGCCAGCAGCTTAGCCCTCTCGGGCACTGAAGCTTTCTTT	CASSLALSGTEAFF
TRBV15	TRBJ2-2	many	NA	TGTGCCACCAGCAGAGATTTGCAACAGTCCGGGGAGCTGTTTTTT	CATSRDLQQSGELFF
TRBV6-1	TRBJ2-6	many	NA	TGTGCCAGCAGTACCCTGGGACGCTCTGGGGCCAACGTCCTGACTTTC	CASSTLGRSGANVLTF
TRBV9	TRBJ2-2	many	NA	TGTGCCAGCAGCGTGAGCCTAGCGAACACCGGGGAGCTGTTTTTT	CASSVSLANTGELFF
TRBV12-3/TRBV12-4	TRBJ1-2	many	NA	TGTGCCAGCAGTTCGAGATCAACCCTATACGGGAACTATGGCTACACCTTC	CASSSRSTLYGNYGYTF
TRBV4-3	TRBJ2-3	many	TRBD2	TGCGCCAGCAGCCAAGAAGCCAAGCTAGCGGGAGATACGCAGTATTTT	CASSQEAKLAGDTQYF
TRBV5-6	TRBJ2-2	many	NA	TGTGCCAGCAGCTTGATAGGGGATAACACCGGGGAGCTGTTTTTT	CASSLIGDNTGELFF
TRBV7-2	TRBJ2-1	many	NA	TGTGCCAGCAGCTTGATGTCGGGGGGCCTCAATGAGCAGTTCTTC	CASSLMSGGLNEQFF
TRBV20-1	TRBJ2-1	many	NA	TGCAGTGCTCCCGGGGGGGAGGGGGCGTTCAATGAGCAGTTCTTC	CSAPGGEGAFNEQFF
TRBV20-1	TRBJ2-7	few	NA	TGCAGTGCTCCCGTTCGGCTAGCCGATTCCTACGAGCAGTACTTC	CSAPVRLADSYEQYF
TRBV7-3	TRBJ1-1	many	TRBD1	TGTGCCAGCAGCTTAGCCGGGACAGGGTGGGCTTTCTTT	CASSLAGTGWAFF
TRBV15	TRBJ2-7	many	TRBD2	TGTGCCACCAGCAGAGATTCTAGCGGGAGCTACGAGCAGTACTTC	CATSRDSSGSYEQYF
TRBV7-2	TRBJ1-1	many	TRBD1	TGTGCCAGCAGCTTACAGGGGGCGAACACTGAAGCTTTCTTT	CASSLQGANTEAFF
TRBV7-2	TRBJ2-2	many	NA	TGTGCCAGCAGCACGGGACACCCGGGGCTCGGGGAGCTGTTTTTT	CASSTGHPGLGELFF
TRBV12-5	TRBJ1-1	NA	NA	TGTGCTAGTGGTTCCTCCGGCTGGACTGAAGCTTTCTTT	CASGSSGWTEAFF
TRBV27	TRBJ1-2	many	TRBD1	TGTGCCAGCAGTCCGGACAGGGGGCACGGCTATGGCTACACCTTC	CASSPDRGHGYGYTF
TRBV4-3	TRBJ2-2	many	TRBD2	TGCGCCAGCACATCTAGACGGGCTAGCGGGAGTATCGGGGAGCTGTTTTTT	CASTSRRASGSIGELFF
TRBV29-1	TRBJ1-2	many	NA	TGCAGCGTTGTCCCAGGGCCGTTCTATGGCTACACCTTC	CSVVPGPFYGYTF
TRBV5-5	TRBJ2-7	many	NA	TGTGCCAGCAGCCCACTTTCCCAGGGAACGGGGGAGCAGTACTTC	CASSPLSQGTGEQYF
TRBV7-2	TRBJ1-1	many	NA	TGTGCCAGCAGCTTAGCGCCAGGGGTAACTGAAGCTTTCTTT	CASSLAPGVTEAFF